The 15 T cell receptor beta chains below all came from one sample that was sequenced in a study of response to subunit inactivated influenza vaccine. TCRdb reanalysed the RT-PCR reads using MiXCR and keeps one entry per CDR3 protein. The table lists under 550,000 distinct CDR3 sequences, 6.5% to 8% of them singletons. The input for sequencing was PBMCs from blood, taken less than 30 months after vaccination. These receptors came from a man in his fifties or sixties who received an inactivated influenza vaccine.

This clonotype came up many times. In DNA form, the CDR3 reads TGTGCCAGCAAGACAGGGAGGGACTACGAGCAGTACTTC. It encodes CASKTGRDYEQYF. The V gene is TRBV6-2 or TRBV6-3, the J gene TRBJ2-7; D could derive from TRBD1 or TRBD2 (7 bases each). Germline CDR1 and CDR2: MNHEY and SVGEGT. The CDR3 spans 13 residues. Trimming left V 7 bases short and J 3 bases short, with 13 bases between.

This clonotype was counted a single time. For the CDR3, the DNA is TGTGCCAGCAGCACCCGACAGATTAACACTGAAGCTTTCTTT. It specifies CASSTRQINTEAFF. The J gene is TRBJ1-1, the V gene TRBV11-2, with D possibly TRBD1 on 5 matching bases. In germline, CDR1 is SGHAT, CDR2 FQNNGV. The CDR3 length is 14 residues. Trimming took 5 bases from V and 2 from J, leaving 12 bases between them. Using reference TRBV11-2 and TRBJ1-1 for the parts outside the CDR3, the full variable domain is EAGVAQSPRYKIIEKRQSVAFWCNPISGHATLYWYQQILGQGPKLLIQFQNNGVVDDSQLPKDRFSAERLKGVDSTLKIQPAKLEDSAVYLCASSTRQINTEAFFGQGTRLTVV.

This clonotype was seen many times. The V and J genes are TRBV5-1 and TRBJ1-1; 8 bases align to TRBD1. From germline, CDR1 is SGHRS and CDR2 YFSETQ. The CDR3 is made up of 14 amino acids. Trimming cost V 3 bases and J 7 bases; bases outside gene matches: 8. As DNA, the CDR3 is TGCGCCAGCAGCTGGGGGACAGGCGTAAATGAAGCTTTCTTT. It encodes CASSWGTGVNEAFF.

This clonotype was observed a handful of times. The rearrangement uses TRBV4-1 and TRBJ2-7, with TRBD2 identical over 9 bases. This CDR3 has 17 residues. Trimming removed 1 base from V and 2 bases from J; junction bases left unmatched: 9. From germline, CDR1 is MGHRA and CDR2 YSYEKL. Here the CDR3 reads CASSQVLVAGEPYEQYF. The CDR3, as DNA: TGCGCCAGCAGCCAAGTTTTGGTAGCGGGAGAACCCTACGAGCAGTACTTC.

This clonotype occurred many times. V gene TRBV15 combines with J gene TRBJ2-6, with D unclear. V lost 1 base, J lost 10 bases, and 8 bases lay in between. CDR3 length: 13 residues. Germline CDR1 and CDR2: LNHNV and YYDKDF (reference sequence). CDR3: CATSRANQNVLTF. DNA for the CDR3: TGTGCCACCAGCAGAGCCAATCAGAACGTCCTGACTTTC.

The sample holds many counts of this clonotype. The rearrangement links TRBV20-1 to TRBJ2-5; TRBD2 matches at 8 bases. There are 14 residues in the CDR3. J was trimmed by 5 bases and V by 4 bases; bases with no gene match: 9. Germline loops: CDR1 DFQATT, CDR2 SNEGSKA (reference sequence). The CDR3 reads CSATQRGSLETQYF. The CDR3 DNA sequence: TGCAGTGCTACCCAGCGGGGGAGTTTGGAGACCCAGTACTTC.

The chain has TRBV20-1 and TRBJ2-7, with 7 bases identical to TRBD2. This CDR3 comprises 13 residues. Germline CDR1 reads DFQATT; CDR2 reads SNEGSKA (reference sequence). Trimming removed 1 base from V and 5 bases from J; junction bases left unmatched: 5. The CDR3 sequence: CSARGTSVHEQYF. DNA of the CDR3: TGCAGTGCTAGAGGCACTAGCGTCCACGAGCAGTACTTC.

This clonotype was seen repeatedly, ten times or more. At one end, the junction sequence differs from germline, possibly due to a read error. J is TRBJ2-1 and V is TRBV5-1, with TRBD2 identical over 12 bases. The germline V gene has CDR1 SGHRS and CDR2 YFSETQ. This CDR3 comprises 15 residues. CDR3 nucleotide sequence: TGTGCCAGCAGCTTAGAACTAGCGGGGGGCAATGAGCAGTTCTTC. Protein: CASSLELAGGNEQFF.

This clonotype occurred a few times. The chain uses TRBV7-2 and TRBJ2-7; D not resolved. CDR1 is SGHTA, CDR2 FQGNSA, per germline. CDR3 size: 12 residues. Deletions cut 4 bases from V and 3 bases from J, with 7 bases between. CDR3 sequence (DNA): TGTGCCAGCAGCTGGACCCGCTACGAGCAGTACTTC. Translated, it gives CASSWTRYEQYF.

Ten or more counts support this clonotype. This chain joins TRBV24-1 and TRBJ2-2; no firm D call. V shed 4 bases and J shed 2 bases, with 10 bases lying between them. The CDR3 runs 15 residues. Germline values: CDR1 KGHDR, CDR2 SFDVKD. The CDR3 sequence: CATSEGEANTGELFF. As DNA, the CDR3 is TGTGCCACCAGTGAAGGAGAAGCAAACACCGGGGAGCTGTTTTTT.

The V gene is TRBV20-1, the J gene TRBJ2-7; D gene ambiguous. The CDR3 extends over 11 amino acids. CDR1 is DFQATT, CDR2 SNEGSKA, per germline (reference sequence). Trimming shortened V by 0 bases and J by 8 bases, and 8 bases separated the two germline ends. CDR3 coding DNA: TGCAGTGCTAGAGATATCACGCAGCAGTACTTC. Translated, it gives CSARDITQQYF.

This clonotype was counted at least ten times. This chain joins TRBV4-1 and TRBJ2-5, with 15 bases lining up with TRBD2. Germline values: CDR1 MGHRA, CDR2 YSYEKL. The CDR3 covers 18 residues. V lost 0 bases and J lost 2; bases outside the gene matches: 4. The CDR3 DNA reads as TGCGCCAGCAGCCAAGATGGGACTAGCGGGGGGCCACAAGAGACCCAGTACTTC. Residues: CASSQDGTSGGPQETQYF.

This clonotype was seen ten or more times. The genes are TRBV5-1 and TRBJ2-2; D might be TRBD2 (5 bases). CDR3 length: 15 amino acids. Deletions cut 4 bases from V and 0 bases from J, with 10 bases between. Germline CDR1 is SGHRS and CDR2 is YFSETQ. The CDR3 spells CASSRSGANTGELFF. CDR3 DNA sequence: TGCGCCAGCAGCCGGAGCGGCGCGAACACCGGGGAGCTGTTTTTT.

This clonotype came up many times. The CDR3, as DNA: TGCAGCGCACGGACATACGACGGTTACAATGAGCAGTTCTTC. Translation gives CSARTYDGYNEQFF. This chain uses TRBV20-1 with TRBJ2-1; the D gene is possibly TRBD1 (5 bases). Germline assignment: CDR1 DFQATT and CDR2 SNEGSKA (reference sequence). The CDR3 is 14 amino acids.

The chain carries TRBV4-3 and TRBJ2-3; 10 nucleotides match TRBD2. CDR3 length: 16 residues. J was trimmed by 5 bases and V by 1 base; bases with no gene match: 6. Looked up from germline, CDR1 is LGHNA and CDR2 is YSLEER. DNA for the CDR3: TGCGCCAGCAGCCAAGCCCCGAGCGGGAGGGTAGATACGCAGTATTTT. It is translated as CASSQAPSGRVDTQYF.